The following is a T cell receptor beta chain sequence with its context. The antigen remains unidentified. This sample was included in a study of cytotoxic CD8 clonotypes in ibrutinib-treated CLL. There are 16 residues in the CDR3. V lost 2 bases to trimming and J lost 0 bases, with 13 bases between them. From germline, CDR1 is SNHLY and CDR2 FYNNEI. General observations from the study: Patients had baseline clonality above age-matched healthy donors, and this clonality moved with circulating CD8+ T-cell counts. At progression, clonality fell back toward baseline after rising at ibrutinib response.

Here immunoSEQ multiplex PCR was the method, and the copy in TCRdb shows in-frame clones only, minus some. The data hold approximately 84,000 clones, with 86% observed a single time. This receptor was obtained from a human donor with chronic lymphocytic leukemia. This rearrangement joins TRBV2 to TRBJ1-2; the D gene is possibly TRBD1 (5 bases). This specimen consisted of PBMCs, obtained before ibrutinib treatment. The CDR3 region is CASSETETASNYGYTF. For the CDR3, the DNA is TGTGCCAGCAGTGAAACGGAGACAGCTTCTAACTATGGCTACACCTTC.